This T cell receptor (beta chain) was sequenced during a study of T cell changes during pregnancy in multiple sclerosis. Here immunoSEQ multiplex PCR was the method, and the copy in TCRdb shows in-frame clones only, minus some. The repertoire consists of tens of thousands of clones, with approximately 91% occurring once and the leading ten covering approximately 3.4%. The CDR3 consists of 16 residues. Germline V gene sequence: CDR1 MGHRA, CDR2 YSYEKL. Trimming took off 3 bases at V and 2 bases at J, with 14 bases between the two ends. Source: peripheral blood, taken before pregnancy. The chain couples TRBV4-1 to TRBJ1-5; tentatively, D is TRBD1 (6 bases). This clonotype originated in a female donor with multiple sclerosis, enrolled in a pregnancy study. Written as DNA, the CDR3 is TGCGCCAGCAGCCACGAAAACGCAGGGGGCAATCAGCCCCAGCATTTT. This sequence encodes CASSHENAGGNQPQHF.